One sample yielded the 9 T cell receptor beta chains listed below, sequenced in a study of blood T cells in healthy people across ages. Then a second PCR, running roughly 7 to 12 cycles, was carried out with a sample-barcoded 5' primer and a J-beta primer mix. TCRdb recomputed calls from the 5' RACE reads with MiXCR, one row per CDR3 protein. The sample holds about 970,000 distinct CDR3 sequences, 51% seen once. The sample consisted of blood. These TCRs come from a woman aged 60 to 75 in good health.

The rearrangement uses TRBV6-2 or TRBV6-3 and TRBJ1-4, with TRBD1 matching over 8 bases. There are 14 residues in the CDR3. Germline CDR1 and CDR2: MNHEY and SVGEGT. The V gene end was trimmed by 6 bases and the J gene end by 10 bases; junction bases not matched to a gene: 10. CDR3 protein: CASSLGQDGGKLFF. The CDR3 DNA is TGTGCCAGCAGCCTGGGACAGGATGGCGGAAAACTGTTTTTT.

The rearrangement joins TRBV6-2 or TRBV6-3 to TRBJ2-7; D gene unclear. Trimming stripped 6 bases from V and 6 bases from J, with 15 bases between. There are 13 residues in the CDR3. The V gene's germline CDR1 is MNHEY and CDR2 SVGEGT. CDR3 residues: CASRKRFVGEQYF. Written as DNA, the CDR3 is TGTGCCAGCAGAAAGCGCTTCGTTGGCGAGCAGTACTTC.

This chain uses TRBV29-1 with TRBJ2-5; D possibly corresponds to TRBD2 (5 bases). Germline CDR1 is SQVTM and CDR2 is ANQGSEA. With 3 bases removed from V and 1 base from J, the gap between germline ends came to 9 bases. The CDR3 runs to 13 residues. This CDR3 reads CSVDPDFQETQYF. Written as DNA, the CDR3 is TGCAGCGTTGACCCGGACTTCCAAGAGACCCAGTACTTC.

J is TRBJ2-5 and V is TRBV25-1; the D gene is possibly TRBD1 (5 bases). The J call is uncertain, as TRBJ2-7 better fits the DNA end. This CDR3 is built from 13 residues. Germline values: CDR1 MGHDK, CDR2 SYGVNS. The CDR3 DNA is TGTGCCAGCAGTGATGGGCCCACAGGCGAGCAGTACTTC. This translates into CASSDGPTGEQYF.

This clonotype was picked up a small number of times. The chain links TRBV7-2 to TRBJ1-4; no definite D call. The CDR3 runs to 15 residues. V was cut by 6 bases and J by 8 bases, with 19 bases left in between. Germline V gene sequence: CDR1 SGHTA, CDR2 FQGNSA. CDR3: CASSPEGGRREKLFF. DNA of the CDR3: TGTGCCAGCAGTCCTGAGGGCGGCCGAAGAGAAAAACTGTTTTTT.

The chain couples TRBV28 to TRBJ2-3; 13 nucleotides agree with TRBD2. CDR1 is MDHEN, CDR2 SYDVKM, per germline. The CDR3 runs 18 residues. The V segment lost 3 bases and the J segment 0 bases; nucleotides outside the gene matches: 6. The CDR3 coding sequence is TGTGCCAGCAGTTTTGGGACTAGCGGGGTTATTAGCACAGATACGCAGTATTTT. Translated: CASSFGTSGVISTDTQYF.

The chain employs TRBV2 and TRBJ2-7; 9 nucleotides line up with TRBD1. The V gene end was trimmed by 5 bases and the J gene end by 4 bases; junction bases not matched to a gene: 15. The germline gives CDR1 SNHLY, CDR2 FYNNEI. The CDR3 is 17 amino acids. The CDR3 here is CASSKDGTGTPRYEQYF. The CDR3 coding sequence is TGTGCCAGCAGTAAAGACGGGACAGGGACCCCCCGATACGAGCAGTACTTC.

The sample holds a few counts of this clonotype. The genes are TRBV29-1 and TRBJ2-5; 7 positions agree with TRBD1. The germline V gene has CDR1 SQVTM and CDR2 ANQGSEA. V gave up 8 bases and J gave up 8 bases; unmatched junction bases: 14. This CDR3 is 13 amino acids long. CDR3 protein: CSILRGFESTQYF. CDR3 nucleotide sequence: TGCAGCATCCTCAGGGGGTTTGAGTCTACCCAGTACTTC.

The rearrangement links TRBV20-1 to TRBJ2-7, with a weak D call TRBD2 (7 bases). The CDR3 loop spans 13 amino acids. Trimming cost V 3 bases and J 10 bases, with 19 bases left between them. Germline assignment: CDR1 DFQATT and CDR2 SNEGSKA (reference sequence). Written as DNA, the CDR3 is TGCAGTGCTAGTATGGCAGGGGAGGGTACCCAGTACTTC. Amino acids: CSASMAGEGTQYF.